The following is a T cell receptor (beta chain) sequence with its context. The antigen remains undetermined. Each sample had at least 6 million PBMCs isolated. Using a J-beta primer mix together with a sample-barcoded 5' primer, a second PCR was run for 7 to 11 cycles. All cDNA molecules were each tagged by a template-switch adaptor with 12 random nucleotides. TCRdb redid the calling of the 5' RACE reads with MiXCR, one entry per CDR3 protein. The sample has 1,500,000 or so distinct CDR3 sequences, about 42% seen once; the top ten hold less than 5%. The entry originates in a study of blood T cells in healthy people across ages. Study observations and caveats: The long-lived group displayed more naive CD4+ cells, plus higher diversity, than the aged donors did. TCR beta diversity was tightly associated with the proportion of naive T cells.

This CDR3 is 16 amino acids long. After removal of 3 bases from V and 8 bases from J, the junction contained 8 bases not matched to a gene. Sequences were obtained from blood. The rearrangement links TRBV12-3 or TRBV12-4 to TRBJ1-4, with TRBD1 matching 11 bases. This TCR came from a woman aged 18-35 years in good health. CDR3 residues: CASSFGQGAKREKLFF. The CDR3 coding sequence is TGTGCCAGCAGTTTCGGACAGGGGGCGAAGAGGGAAAAACTGTTTTTT.